The count of the clone carrying this T cell receptor beta chain is one. This sample is part of a study of control samples from healthy donors and cancer patients. From germline, CDR1 is KGHDR and CDR2 SFDVKD. The CDR3 contains 17 residues. Trimming stripped 3 bases from V and 0 bases from J, with 16 bases between. Data came from immunoSEQ multiplex PCR; TCRdb stores just in-frame clones and leaves some out. The sample contains over 150,000 clones, just under 95% of which appear only once. The receptor was derived from a man in his forties or fifties in good health. The chain joins TRBV24-1 to TRBJ2-5; the D is unclear. Sequencing used blood. This chain's CDR3 is CATSDRARSPHQETQYF. The DNA of the CDR3 is TGTGCCACCAGTGATAGGGCTCGAAGTCCCCACCAAGAGACCCAGTACTTC.